This T cell receptor (beta chain) was documented in a study of blood T cell repertoires in COVID-19. Study information: Sites across the United States, Italy and Spain contributed samples from acute and convalescent COVID-19. T cells, B-cell-depleted T cells, or PBMCs supplied cDNA or gDNA.

Original data processing: Using reference gene primer amplification, nucleated cell counts were estimated. The protocol was immunoSEQ multiplex PCR, while the TCRdb copy is restricted to in-frame clones and leaves out a portion. V, J and clone size are taken as reported in that table, and D and trimming were inferred from the DNA itself. Among more than 45,000 clones listed, 88% were seen once. Germline trimming cut 0 bases from V and 3 bases from J; bases unmatched to any gene: 4. This CDR3 spans 14 amino acids. Per germline, CDR1 GTSNPN and CDR2 SVGIG (reference sequence). The V gene is TRBV30, the J gene TRBJ2-7, with 8 bases matching TRBD1. This clonotype was sampled from a woman aged 70 to 79 with active COVID-19. The sequencing sample was made of peripheral blood. CDR3 DNA sequence: TGTGCCTGGAGTGTTGGACAGGGACTCTACGAGCAGTACTTC. Its translation is CAWSVGQGLYEQYF.